Given below is one T cell receptor beta chain in context. One base away lies a much larger clone, so this may be a sequencing read error. The sample originates from a study of tumor-infiltrating lymphocytes in primary liver carcinoma. Investigators took RNA and DNA out together from roughly 21-30 mg of unsorted bulk tissue. The V and J ends lost 7 bases and 4 bases respectively, with 17 bases between them. The CDR3 contains 14 residues. Germline loops: CDR1 SGHRS, CDR2 YFSETQ. A primer matching the constant region was used to make TCR beta cDNA from approximately 500 ng of total RNA. ARM-PCR, slightly modified, supplied the TCR beta libraries through three nested multiplex PCR rounds. PCR rounds one and two used TRBV1-TRBV30 forward primers with a C-beta reverse primer for 10 cycles each. Each CDR3 protein is one row after TCRdb ran MiXCR on the multiplex PCR reads. The repertoire holds 65,000 to 80,000 distinct CDR3 sequences, 60% to 75% seen once, with roughly 25% in the top ten.

The receptor was isolated from a man aged 35 to 55 with primary liver carcinoma and hepatitis B virus infection. This chain links TRBV5-1 with TRBJ2-5; maybe TRBD1 (6 bases). Source material: liver tumor tissue from sampling region 4. Subset denoted: tumor region T4, right-lateral pole. The CDR3 DNA reads as TGCGCCAGCGGCATCTCACAGGGATCAGAGACCCAGTACTTC. Protein: CASGISQGSETQYF.